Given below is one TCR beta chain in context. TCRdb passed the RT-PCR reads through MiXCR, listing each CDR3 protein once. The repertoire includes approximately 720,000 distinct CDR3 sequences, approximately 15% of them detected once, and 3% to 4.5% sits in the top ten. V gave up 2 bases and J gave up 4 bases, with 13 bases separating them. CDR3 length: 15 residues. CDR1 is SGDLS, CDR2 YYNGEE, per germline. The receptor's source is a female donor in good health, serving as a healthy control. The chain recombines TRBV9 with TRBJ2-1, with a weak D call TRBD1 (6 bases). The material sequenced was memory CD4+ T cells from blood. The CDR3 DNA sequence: TGTGCCAGCAGCGTTAGGGACATGTCATACAATGAGCAGTTCTTC. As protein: CASSVRDMSYNEQFF.